This T cell receptor (beta chain) was sequenced in a study of T cell changes during pregnancy in multiple sclerosis. Germline V gene data show CDR1 as SGHRS and CDR2 as YFSETQ. The CDR3 sequence is 11 residues long. V lost 3 bases, J lost 7 bases, and 1 base stayed unmatched. Measured with immunoSEQ multiplex PCR; TCRdb has only the in-frame clones, and not every one. The table shows around 50,000 clones, with approximately 95% occurring only once. Only one count was recorded for this clone. The TCR comes from a female donor with multiple sclerosis, enrolled in a pregnancy study. V is TRBV5-1 and J is TRBJ2-7, with 7 bases matching TRBD2. This specimen consisted of CD4+ T cells from peripheral blood mononuclear cells, obtained in the first trimester of pregnancy. The CDR3 DNA is TGCGCCAGCAGCTGGGGGGGGGAGCAGTACTTC. Its protein is CASSWGGEQYF. Full variable domain (outside the CDR3, taken from reference TRBV5-1 and TRBJ2-7): KAGVTQTPRYLIKTRGQQVTLSCSPISGHRSVSWYQQTPGQGLQFLFEYFSETQRNKGNFPGRFSGRQFSNSRSEMNVSTLELGDSALYLCASSWGGEQYFGPGTRLTVT.